The 17 T cell receptor beta chains below were found in one sample sequenced in a study of tumor and adjacent non-tumor tissue in lung cancer. No cell sorting was done before RNA was extracted from the tissue. The normal lung tissue was taken more than 3 cm from the tumor edge. A modified ARM-PCR protocol with three rounds of nested PCR amplified TCRbeta. TCRdb re-called the multiplex PCR reads with MiXCR, one entry per CDR3 protein. The repertoire includes more than 45,000 distinct CDR3 sequences, less than 70% of them detected once, and roughly 30% sits in the top ten. The sample was distant non-tumor lung tissue. The receptors were gathered from a woman in her sixties or seventies with non-small cell lung cancer.

For this clonotype: A much larger clone lies a single base off, so this may be a read error. J is TRBJ2-5 and V is TRBV7-9, with TRBD1 as a possible D gene (6 bases). The CDR3 spans 15 residues. CDR1 and CDR2 from the germline V gene are SEHNR and FQNEAQ (reference sequence). V was shortened by 5 bases and J by 2 bases, with 15 bases between the two germline ends. This CDR3 is CASSRAAGVQETQYF. The CDR3, as DNA: TGTGCCAGCAGCCGAGCGGCAGGGGTTCAAGAGACCCAGTACTTC. Based on the CDR3 plus reference TRBV7-9 and TRBJ2-5, the full variable domain is DTGVSQNPRHKITKRGQNVTFRCDPISEHNRLYWYRQTLGQGPEFLTYFQNEAQLEKSRLLSDRFSAERPKGSFSTLEIQRTEQGDSAMYLCASSRAAGVQETQYFGPGTRLLVL.

A remark on this clonotype: A much larger clone lies one base from this, so it may be a read error. The gene calls are TRBV12-3 or TRBV12-4 and TRBJ2-4; TRBD1 matches at 9 bases. CDR3 size: 16 residues. The CDR3 is CATGTGYNLAKDIQYF. Here the CDR3 DNA reads TGTGCCACCGGGACAGGGTATAACCTAGCCAAAGACATTCAGTACTTC.

V and J are TRBV5-4 and TRBJ2-7; TRBD1 is a possible D gene (5 bases). Germline CDR1 and CDR2: SGHNT and YYREEE (reference sequence). V was shortened by 4 bases and J by 12 bases, with 20 bases between the two germline ends. The CDR3 covers 13 residues. The CDR3 DNA sequence: TGTGCCAGCAGCAACGAAGTGGGAAACAGGCTGTACTTC. It specifies CASSNEVGNRLYF.

On this clonotype: The junction differs from germline at one of its ends, possibly a read error. This chain links TRBV6-2 or TRBV6-3 with TRBJ2-1; D unresolved. The CDR3 contains 15 residues. The germline gives CDR1 MNHEY, CDR2 SVGEGT. The CDR3 DNA sequence: TGTGCCAGCAATTACAACAAGGGTGGTTTGGATGAGCAGTTTTTC. Protein product: CASNYNKGGLDEQFF.

As concerns this clonotype: A much larger clone is a single base away; this may be a read error. The J gene is TRBJ2-7, the V gene TRBV5-6, with TRBD2 matching 7 bases. Germline-derived CDR1 and CDR2 are SGHDT and YYEEEE. The CDR3 covers 14 residues. CDR3 nucleotides: TGTACCAGCAGCCTACCGGGGGGCTCCTACGAGCAGTACTTC. It codes for CTSSLPGGSYEQYF.

This clonotype was detected ten times or more. The CDR3 sequence: CASSAASGPGSEQFF. The CDR3 DNA reads TGTGCCAGCAGTGCGGCTAGCGGCCCCGGCAGTGAGCAGTTCTTC. The genes are TRBV6-1 and TRBJ2-1; 7 bases are a match to TRBD2. This CDR3 spans 15 amino acids. V trimming: 4 bases; J trimming: 9 bases; junction bases outside the gene matches: 12. Germline lookup yields CDR1 MNHNS and CDR2 SASEGT.

Points on this clonotype: A junction end diverges from the germline sequence, so it may reflect a read error. The chain carries TRBV6-6 and TRBJ2-1; TRBD2 is a possible D gene (5 bases). This CDR3 contains 15 residues. CDR1 and CDR2 from the germline V gene are MNHNY and SVGAGI (reference sequence). As DNA, the CDR3 is TGTGCCATCAGTGCAGGACGGGCCGGCGGGAATGAGCAGTTCTTC. Encoded protein: CAISAGRAGGNEQFF.

A remark on this clonotype: One end of the junction varies from germline; a read error may be responsible. The V and J genes are TRBV6-5 and TRBJ2-2, with 7 bases aligning to TRBD1. Germline V gene data show CDR1 as MNHEY and CDR2 as SVGAGI. This CDR3 spans 15 amino acids. CDR3 loop: CASQGVRSNTGEPFF. The CDR3 DNA reads TGTGCCAGCCAGGGGGTGCGTTCGAACACAGGGGAGCCGTTTTTT.

On this clonotype itself: This may come from a read error, since a much larger clone is one base off. The rearrangement uses TRBV20-1 and TRBJ1-2; tentative D call: TRBD1 (6 bases). With 0 bases removed from V and 6 bases from J, the gap between germline ends came to 17 bases. CDR3 length: 15 residues. CDR1 and CDR2 (germline): DFQATT, SNEGSKA (reference sequence). Here the CDR3 DNA reads TGCAGTGCTAGAGATTTAGGGGGGCGCGTCGATGGCTACACCTTC. Residues: CSARDLGGRVDGYTF.

Concerning this clonotype: Just one base apart from a much larger clone, this may be a read error. The V call is TRBV5-6, the J call TRBJ1-1, with D possibly being TRBD1 (5 bases). There are 14 residues in the CDR3. CDR1 and CDR2 (germline): SGHDT, YYEEEE. The CDR3 protein is CTSSPDMTRTEAFF. Written as DNA, the CDR3 is TGTACCAGCAGCCCGGACATGACGAGGACTGAAGCTTTCTTT. Full variable domain (outside the CDR3, taken from reference TRBV5-6 and TRBJ1-1): DAGVTQSPTHLIKTRGQQVTLRCSPKSGHDTVSWYQQALGQGPQFIFQYYEEEERQRGNFPDRFSGHQFPNYSSELNVNALLLGDSALYLCTSSPDMTRTEAFFGQGTRLTVV.

This clonotype was detected many times. A much bigger clone sits one base away, suggesting this may be a read error. V usage is TRBV6-1 and J usage is TRBJ2-7; 9 bases are a match to TRBD1. The germline V gene has CDR1 MNHNS and CDR2 SASEGT. J was trimmed by 2 bases and V by 5 bases; bases with no gene match: 10. This CDR3 region has 16 residues. This chain's CDR3 is CASSPNRQGDPYEQYF. The CDR3 region has the DNA TGTGCCAGCAGTCCTAACCGACAGGGGGACCCCTACGAGCAGTACTTC.

Worth noting for this clonotype: As the CDR3 is not closed by the conserved phenylalanine or tryptophan, this likely results from a read error. This chain links TRBV6-1 with TRBJ2-3, with TRBD1 matching 10 bases. The CDR3 is made up of 15 amino acids. Germline CDR1 reads MNHNS; CDR2 reads SASEGT. The CDR3 nucleotides read TGCGCCAGCAGGGACAACCGGGACAGGGGAGTTATGCAGTATTGT. Amino acids: CASRDNRDRGVMQYC.

V gene TRBV5-1 combines with J gene TRBJ2-1, with TRBD2 matching over 10 bases. Germline assignment: CDR1 SGHRS and CDR2 YFSETQ. V was pared by 0 bases and J by 9 bases, with 15 bases of the junction left unmatched. CDR3 length: 18 residues. CDR3 amino acids: CASSLEGSSGRVQGEQFF. Here the CDR3 DNA reads TGCGCCAGCAGCTTGGAAGGTTCCAGCGGGAGGGTACAAGGTGAGCAGTTCTTC.

Points on this clonotype: Given a much more abundant clone one base away, this may be a read error. Since the CDR3 does not end with the conserved phenylalanine or tryptophan, this likely comes from a read error. The rearrangement joins TRBV20-1 to TRBJ2-7, with TRBD1 matching 8 bases. The CDR3 has 13 amino acids. Germline V gene lookup returns CDR1 DFQATT and CDR2 SNEGSKA (reference sequence). With V trimmed by 6 bases and J by 6 bases, 10 bases remained unmatched. The CDR3 is CSAPGQGAAEQYY. CDR3 DNA sequence: TGCAGTGCCCCCGGACAGGGAGCCGCCGAGCAGTACTAC.

In the case of this clonotype: An end of the junction does not agree with germline; a read error may underlie this. The V and J genes are TRBV5-1 and TRBJ2-2; TRBD2 aligns across 9 bases. In germline, CDR1 is SGHRS, CDR2 YFSETQ. The length of the CDR3 is 16 residues. The CDR3 nucleotides read TGCGCCAGCAGCTCATCCCGGACTAGCGTAACCGGGGAGCTGTTGTTT. Translating it yields CASSSSRTSVTGELLF.

In this sample, this clonotype turned up many times. CDR3 loop: CASSSRQGSLETQYF. DNA for the CDR3: TGTGCCAGCAGCTCGCGACAGGGTAGTTTGGAGACCCAGTACTTC. The chain is built from TRBV13 and TRBJ2-5; 7 bases line up with TRBD1. Unmatched junction bases numbered 10, after V lost 4 bases and J lost 5 bases. The length of the CDR3 is 15 residues. The germline gives CDR1 PRHDT, CDR2 FYEKMQ (reference sequence). The complete variable domain, with remaining parts taken from reference TRBV13 and TRBJ2-5, reads AAGVIQSPRHLIKEKRETATLKCYPIPRHDTVYWYQQGPGQDPQFLISFYEKMQSDKGSIPDRFSAQQFSDYHSELNMSSLELGDSALYFCASSSRQGSLETQYFGPGTRLLVL.

A word on this clonotype: One end of the junction fails to match germline, which may point to a read error. The chain employs TRBV30 and TRBJ2-7, with unresolved D. CDR3 size: 12 residues. Germline V CDR1 and CDR2: GTSNPN, SVGIG (reference sequence). The CDR3 DNA is TGTGCCTTGACTGTCGGTTCCTACGAGCAGAACTTC. It codes for CALTVGSYEQNF.